This T cell receptor (beta chain) derives from a study of breast tumors, draining lymph nodes, adjacent tissues. A single record per CDR3 protein comes from TCRdb applying MiXCR to the multiplex PCR reads. The sample records approximately 250,000 distinct CDR3 sequences, less than 40% being singletons. Samples came from axillary lymph nodes draining the breast cancer. Study findings and constraints: Compared with lymph nodes, tumors were less diverse; compared with nontumor tissue, more. Findings are consistent with lymph node origin and intratumoral expansion of most tumor T cells. The lymph node origin of tumor T cells was framed as consistent with a hypothesis, not demonstrated. Tumor and nontumor repertoires were significantly more similar in luminal-like than in basal-like breast cancer.

As concerns this clonotype: Its specificity is not known.

Sequenced material: axillary lymph node tissue. This receptor was taken from a female donor with breast cancer. Some clones in this sample may be carry-over from other donors' samples.

The DNA for the CDR3 is TGTGCCAGCACCACTCTCGGGTCGCCGCGGGAGCAGTACTTC. It is translated as CASTTLGSPREQYF. This chain uses TRBV27 with TRBJ2-7; D not certain. The V gene lost 7 bases and the J gene lost 7 bases, with 20 bases spanning the gap. Germline V gives CDR1 MNHEY, CDR2 SMNVEV (reference sequence). The CDR3 extends over 14 amino acids.